One sample yielded the 2 T cell receptor beta chains listed below, sequenced in a study of T cell changes during pregnancy in multiple sclerosis. Profiling relied on immunoSEQ multiplex PCR, and the TCRdb table lists in-frame clones only, not all of them. The profile shows 90,000 to 120,000 clones, less than 95% of them singletons. Sequenced here: peripheral blood, sampled in the third trimester of pregnancy. The source of these receptors is a female donor in good health, enrolled as a control in a pregnancy study.

With regard to this clone: Additional DNA sequences in this sample encode the identical CDR3. The chain joins TRBV7-9 to TRBJ2-7, with a weak D call TRBD1 (6 bases). CDR1 SEHNR and CDR2 FQNEAQ come from the germline V gene (reference sequence). The CDR3 loop spans 12 amino acids. The ends were cut back, 2 bases at V and 4 bases at J, with 6 bases in the middle. The CDR3 DNA reads TGTGCCAGCAGCTTACAGGGGTACGAGCAGTACTTC. This translates into CASSLQGYEQYF.

The chain is built from TRBV13 and TRBJ2-7, with TRBD1 matching over 8 bases. The CDR3 extends over 13 amino acids. The junction had 5 bases not matched to a gene; V was cut back by 5 bases and J by 5 bases. The germline gives CDR1 PRHDT, CDR2 FYEKMQ (reference sequence). CDR3 coding DNA: TGTGCCAGCAGCCCTCGGACAGGGCACGAGCAGTACTTC. This sequence encodes CASSPRTGHEQYF.